This T cell receptor (beta chain) was sequenced for a study of blood T cell repertoires in COVID-19. The overall study: Whether acute or convalescent, the COVID-19 samples came from the United States, Italy and Spain. In each case, the material was cDNA or gDNA derived from T cells, B-cell-depleted T cells, or PBMCs.

As processed by the authors: Amplification from reference gene primers served as the basis for estimated nucleated cell counts. The repertoire was sequenced with immunoSEQ multiplex PCR; TCRdb's copy has only in-frame clones and lacks some. D and trimming come from the DNA, and the V and J calls and clone size come from that table. The sample includes about 170,000 clones, around four fifths seen only once; the top ten take approximately 18%. The CDR3 consists of 14 residues. In germline, CDR1 is LGHDT, CDR2 YNNKEL (reference sequence). Trimming took 2 bases from V and 4 from J, leaving 11 bases between them.

This chain uses TRBV3-1 (or the pseudogene TRBV3-2) with TRBJ1-2; TRBD1 might be the D (6 bases). Sample: peripheral blood. The receptor was derived from a woman aged 70-85 years who had recovered from COVID-19. The DNA of the CDR3 is TGTGCCAGCAGCCAACAGGGGATGGGCTATGGCTACACCTTC. Amino acids: CASSQQGMGYGYTF.